The T cell receptor beta chain under discussion was sequenced for a study of Graves' ophthalmopathy and Graves' hyperthyroidism. Notes on the study in general: Thyroid clonotypes that were expanded above 0.001 frequency mostly also appeared in blood.

Moderately to severely active ophthalmopathy under 3 months, CAS at least 3, NOSPECS at least 4. Clinicians diagnosed using symptoms, serum thyroxine, TRAb, thyroid ultrasound and orbital computed tomography. Fresh peripheral blood, approximately 10 ml, was the PBMC source. V lost 3 bases to trimming and J lost 3 bases; unmatched junction nucleotides: 1. Germline CDR1 reads MDHEN; CDR2 reads SYDVKM. The CDR3 spans 15 residues. The TCR beta CDR3 regions underwent amplification from RNA transcripts. The authors performed first-round RT-PCR with HTBI primers and then a second-round multiplex PCR. TCRdb redid the calling of the multiplex PCR reads with MiXCR, one entry per CDR3 protein. The table has roughly 50,000 distinct CDR3 sequences, approximately 50% seen once. This clonotype was picked up many times. No antigen is known for it.

The chain uses TRBV28 and TRBJ2-6; 8 positions match TRBD1. The source is an adult woman with Graves' ophthalmopathy. The sample was peripheral blood. The CDR3 bases are TGTGCCAGCAGTTTCAGGGGGCTTGGGGCCAACGTCCTGACTTTC. Translated, it gives CASSFRGLGANVLTF.